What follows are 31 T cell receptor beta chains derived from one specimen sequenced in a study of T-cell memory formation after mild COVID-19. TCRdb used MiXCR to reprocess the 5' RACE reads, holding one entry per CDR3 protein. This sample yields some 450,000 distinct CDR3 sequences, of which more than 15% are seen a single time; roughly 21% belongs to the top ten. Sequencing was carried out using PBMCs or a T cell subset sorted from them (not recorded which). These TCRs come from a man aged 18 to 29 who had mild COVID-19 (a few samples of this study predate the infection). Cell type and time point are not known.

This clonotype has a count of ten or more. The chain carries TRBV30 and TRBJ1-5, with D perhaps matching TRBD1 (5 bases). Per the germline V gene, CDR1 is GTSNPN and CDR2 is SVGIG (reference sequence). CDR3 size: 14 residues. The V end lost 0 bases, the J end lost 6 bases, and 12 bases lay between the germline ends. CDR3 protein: CAWSVSGLGQPQHF. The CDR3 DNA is TGTGCCTGGAGTGTCTCAGGGTTAGGTCAGCCCCAGCATTTT.

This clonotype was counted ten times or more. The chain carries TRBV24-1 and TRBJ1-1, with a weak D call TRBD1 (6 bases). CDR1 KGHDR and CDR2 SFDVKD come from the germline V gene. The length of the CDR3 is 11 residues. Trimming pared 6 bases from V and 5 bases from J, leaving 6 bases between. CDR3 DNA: TGTGCCACCAGTCAGGGGACTGAAGCTTTCTTT. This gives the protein CATSQGTEAFF.

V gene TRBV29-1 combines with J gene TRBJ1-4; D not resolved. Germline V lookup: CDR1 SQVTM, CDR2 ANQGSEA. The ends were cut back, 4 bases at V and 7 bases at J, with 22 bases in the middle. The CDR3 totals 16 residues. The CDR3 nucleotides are TGCAGCGTTGCACAAAGGATCGGGCCCCTCGGTGAAAAACTGTTTTTT. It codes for CSVAQRIGPLGEKLFF.

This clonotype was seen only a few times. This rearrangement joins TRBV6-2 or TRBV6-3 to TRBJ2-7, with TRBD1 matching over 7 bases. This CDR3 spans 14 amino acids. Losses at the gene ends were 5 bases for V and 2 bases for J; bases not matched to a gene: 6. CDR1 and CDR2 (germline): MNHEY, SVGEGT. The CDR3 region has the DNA TGTGCCAGCAGTGACAGGACAGGCGCCTACGAGCAGTACTTC. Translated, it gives CASSDRTGAYEQYF.

CDR3 DNA sequence: TGTGCCAGCAGCTTAGGTAGTGGGGACAGAAACTATGGCTACACCTTC. Translated: CASSLGSGDRNYGYTF. The rearrangement links TRBV7-2 to TRBJ1-2; 7 nucleotides agree with TRBD1. J was trimmed by 2 bases and V by 1 base; bases with no gene match: 7. This CDR3 spans 16 amino acids. Germline V lookup: CDR1 SGHTA, CDR2 FQGNSA.

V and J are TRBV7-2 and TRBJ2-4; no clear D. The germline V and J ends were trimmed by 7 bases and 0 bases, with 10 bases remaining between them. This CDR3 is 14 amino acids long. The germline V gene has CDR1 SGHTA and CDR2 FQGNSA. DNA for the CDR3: TGTGCCAGCATCCCCGATGTAGCCAAAAACATTCAGTACTTC. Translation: CASIPDVAKNIQYF. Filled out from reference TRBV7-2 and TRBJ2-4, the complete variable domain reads GAGVSQSPSNKVTEKGKDVELRCDPISGHTALYWYRQSLGQGLEFLIYFQGNSAPDKSGLPSDRFSAERTGGSVSTLTIQRTQQEDSAVYLCASIPDVAKNIQYFGAGTRLSVL.

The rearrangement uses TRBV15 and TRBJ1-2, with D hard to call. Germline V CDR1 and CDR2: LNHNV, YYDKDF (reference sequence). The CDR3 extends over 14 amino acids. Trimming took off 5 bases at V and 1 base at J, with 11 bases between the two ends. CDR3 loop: CATSLPGVNYGYTF. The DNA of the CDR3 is TGTGCCACCAGCCTCCCGGGTGTTAACTATGGCTACACCTTC.

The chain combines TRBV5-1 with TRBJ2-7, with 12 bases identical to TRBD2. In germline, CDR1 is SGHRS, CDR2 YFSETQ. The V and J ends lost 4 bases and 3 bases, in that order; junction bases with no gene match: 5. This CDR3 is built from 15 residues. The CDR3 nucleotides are TGCGCCAGCAGCGGACTAGCGGGACAAAACTACGAGCAGTACTTC. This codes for CASSGLAGQNYEQYF.

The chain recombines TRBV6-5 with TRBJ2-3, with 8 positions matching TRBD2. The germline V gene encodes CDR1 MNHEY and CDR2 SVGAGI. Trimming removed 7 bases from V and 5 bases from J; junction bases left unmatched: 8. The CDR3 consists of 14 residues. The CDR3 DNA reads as TGTGCCAGCACCCGCGGGGGGACTAGAGATACGCAGTATTTT. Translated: CASTRGGTRDTQYF.

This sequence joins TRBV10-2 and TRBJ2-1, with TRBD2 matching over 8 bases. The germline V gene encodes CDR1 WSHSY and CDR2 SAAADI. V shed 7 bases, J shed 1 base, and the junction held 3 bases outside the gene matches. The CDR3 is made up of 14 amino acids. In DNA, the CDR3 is TGCGCCAGCACCTTAGCGGGGTCCTACAATGAGCAGTTCTTC. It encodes CASTLAGSYNEQFF.

The CDR3: CASREGGSDQETQYF. CDR3 sequence (DNA): TGCGCCAGCAGGGAGGGGGGTTCGGACCAAGAGACCCAGTACTTC. The chain uses TRBV5-1 and TRBJ2-5; tentatively, D is TRBD1 or TRBD2 (6 bases each). Germline V CDR1 and CDR2: SGHRS, YFSETQ. Trimming cost V 5 bases and J 0 bases, with 14 bases left between them. CDR3 size: 15 residues.

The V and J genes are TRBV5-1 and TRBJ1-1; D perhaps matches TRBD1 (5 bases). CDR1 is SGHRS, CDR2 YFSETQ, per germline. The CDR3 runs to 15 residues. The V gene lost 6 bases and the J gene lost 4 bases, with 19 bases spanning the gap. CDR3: CASNPSLGTSTEAFF. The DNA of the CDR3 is TGCGCCAGCAATCCCTCCTTGGGGACGAGCACTGAAGCTTTCTTT.

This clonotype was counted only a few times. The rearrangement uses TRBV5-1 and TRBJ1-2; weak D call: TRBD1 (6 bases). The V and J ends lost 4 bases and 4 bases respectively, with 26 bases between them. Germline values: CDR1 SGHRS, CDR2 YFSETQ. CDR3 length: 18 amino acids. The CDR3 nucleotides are TGCGCCAGCAGCCGATTGGTTCCCTCCACAGGGCAGGCCTATGGCTACACCTTC. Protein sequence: CASSRLVPSTGQAYGYTF.

In DNA, the CDR3 is TGCGCCAGCAGTGAGTCGATACGCAAGCAGGGTTCCGGGGAGCTGTTTTTT. Residues: CASSESIRKQGSGELFF. The chain combines TRBV10-1 with TRBJ2-2; a weak D match, TRBD1 (5 bases). CDR3 size: 17 residues. The V end was cut by 0 bases, the J end by 6 bases, with 17 bases between. CDR1 and CDR2 from the germline V gene are WNHNN and SYGVQD (reference sequence).

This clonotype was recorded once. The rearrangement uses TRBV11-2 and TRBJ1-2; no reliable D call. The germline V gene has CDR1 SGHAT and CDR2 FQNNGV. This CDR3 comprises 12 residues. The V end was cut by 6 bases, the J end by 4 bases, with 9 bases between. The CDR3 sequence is CASSRSVYGYTF. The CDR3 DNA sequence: TGTGCCAGCAGTCGGTCAGTCTATGGCTACACCTTC. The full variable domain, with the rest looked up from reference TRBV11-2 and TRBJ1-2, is EAGVAQSPRYKIIEKRQSVAFWCNPISGHATLYWYQQILGQGPKLLIQFQNNGVVDDSQLPKDRFSAERLKGVDSTLKIQPAKLEDSAVYLCASSRSVYGYTFGSGTRLTVV.

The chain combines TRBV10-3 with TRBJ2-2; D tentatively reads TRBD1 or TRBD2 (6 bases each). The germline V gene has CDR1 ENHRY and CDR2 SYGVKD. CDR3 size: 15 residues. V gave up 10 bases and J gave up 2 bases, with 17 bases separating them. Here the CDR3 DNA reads TGTGCCACCCTAGGGGGGACCCTAAACACCGGGGAGCTGTTTTTT. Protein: CATLGGTLNTGELFF.

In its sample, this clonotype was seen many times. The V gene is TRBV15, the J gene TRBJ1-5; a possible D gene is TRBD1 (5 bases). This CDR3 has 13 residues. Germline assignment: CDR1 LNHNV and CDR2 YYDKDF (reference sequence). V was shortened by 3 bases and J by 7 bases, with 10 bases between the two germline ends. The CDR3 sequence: CATSRGGIQPQHF. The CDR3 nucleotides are TGTGCCACCAGCAGGGGGGGGATCCAGCCCCAGCATTTT.

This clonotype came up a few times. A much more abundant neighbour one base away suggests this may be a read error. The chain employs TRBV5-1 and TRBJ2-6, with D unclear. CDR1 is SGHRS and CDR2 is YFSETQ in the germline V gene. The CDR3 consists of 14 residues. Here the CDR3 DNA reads TGCGCCAGCAGCTTCTTCTCTGGGACCAACGTCCTGACTTTC. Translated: CASSFFSGTNVLTF.

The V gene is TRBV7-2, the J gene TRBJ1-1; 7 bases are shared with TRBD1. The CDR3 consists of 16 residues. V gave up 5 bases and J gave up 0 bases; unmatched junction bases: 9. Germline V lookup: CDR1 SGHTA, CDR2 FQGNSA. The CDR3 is CASSPPRQGLNTEAFF. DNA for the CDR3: TGTGCCAGCAGCCCCCCGCGACAGGGTCTGAACACTGAAGCTTTCTTT.

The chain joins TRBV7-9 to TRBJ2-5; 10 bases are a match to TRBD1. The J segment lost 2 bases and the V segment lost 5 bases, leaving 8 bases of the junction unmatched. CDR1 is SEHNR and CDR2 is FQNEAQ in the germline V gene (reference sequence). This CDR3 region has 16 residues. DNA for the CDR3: TGTGCCAGCAGCCCTCGACAGGGGGCGCATCAAGAGACCCAGTACTTC. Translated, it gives CASSPRQGAHQETQYF.

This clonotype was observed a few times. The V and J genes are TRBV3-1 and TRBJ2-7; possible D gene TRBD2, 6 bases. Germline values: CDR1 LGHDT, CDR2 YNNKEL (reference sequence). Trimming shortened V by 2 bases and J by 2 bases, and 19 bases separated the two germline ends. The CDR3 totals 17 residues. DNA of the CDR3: TGTGCCAGCAGCCAAAAATCGGCGGGGCGGATAACCTACGAGCAGTACTTC. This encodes CASSQKSAGRITYEQYF.

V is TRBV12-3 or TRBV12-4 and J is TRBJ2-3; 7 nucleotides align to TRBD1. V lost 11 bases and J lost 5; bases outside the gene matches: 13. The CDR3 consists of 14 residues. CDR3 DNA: TGTGCCGCCCGGGCAGGGGGTATGGAAGATACGCAGTATTTT. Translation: CAARAGGMEDTQYF.

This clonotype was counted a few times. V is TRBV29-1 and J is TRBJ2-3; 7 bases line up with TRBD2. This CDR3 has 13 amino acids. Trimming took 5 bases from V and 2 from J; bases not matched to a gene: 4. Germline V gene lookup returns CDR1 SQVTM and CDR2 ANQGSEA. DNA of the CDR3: TGCAGCGTTCGGGGACTAACCACAGATACGCAGTATTTT. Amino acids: CSVRGLTTDTQYF.

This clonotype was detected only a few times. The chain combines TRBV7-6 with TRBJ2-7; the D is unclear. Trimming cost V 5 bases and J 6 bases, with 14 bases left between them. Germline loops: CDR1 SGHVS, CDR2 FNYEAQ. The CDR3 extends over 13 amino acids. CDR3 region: CASSPRTPGEQYF. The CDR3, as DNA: TGTGCCAGCAGCCCGAGGACCCCGGGCGAGCAGTACTTC.

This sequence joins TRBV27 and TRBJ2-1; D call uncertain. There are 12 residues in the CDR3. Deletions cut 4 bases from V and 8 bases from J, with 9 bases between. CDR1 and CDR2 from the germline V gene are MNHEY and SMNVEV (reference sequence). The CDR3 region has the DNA TGTGCCAGCAGTTCCCAGCGAGATGAGCAGTTCTTC. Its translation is CASSSQRDEQFF.

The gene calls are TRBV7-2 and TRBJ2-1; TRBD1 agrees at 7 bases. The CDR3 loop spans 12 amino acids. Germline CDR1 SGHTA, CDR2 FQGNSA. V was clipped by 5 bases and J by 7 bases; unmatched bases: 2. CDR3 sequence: CASSTGVNEQFF. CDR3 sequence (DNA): TGTGCCAGCAGCACAGGGGTAAATGAGCAGTTCTTC.

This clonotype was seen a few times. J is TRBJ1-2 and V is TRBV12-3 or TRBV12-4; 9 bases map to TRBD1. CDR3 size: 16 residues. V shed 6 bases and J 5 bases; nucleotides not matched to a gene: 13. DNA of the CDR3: TGTGCCAGCAGACCTTCGGACAGGGGCGTCCGGTATGGCTACACCTTC. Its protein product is CASRPSDRGVRYGYTF.

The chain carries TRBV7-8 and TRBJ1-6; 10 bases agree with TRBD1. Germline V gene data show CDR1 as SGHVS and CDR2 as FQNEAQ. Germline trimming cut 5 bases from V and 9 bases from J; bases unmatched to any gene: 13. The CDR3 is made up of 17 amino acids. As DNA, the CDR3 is TGTGCCAGCAGCGCAAGACAGGGGGCGGGGGGGAGTTCACCCCTCCACTTT. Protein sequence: CASSARQGAGGSSPLHF.

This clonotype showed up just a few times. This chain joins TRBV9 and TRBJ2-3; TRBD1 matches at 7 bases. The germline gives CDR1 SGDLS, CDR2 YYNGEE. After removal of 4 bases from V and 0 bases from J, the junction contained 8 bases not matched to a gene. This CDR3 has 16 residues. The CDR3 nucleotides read TGTGCCAGCAGCACCCGACAGGGCTCTAGCACAGATACGCAGTATTTT. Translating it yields CASSTRQGSSTDTQYF.

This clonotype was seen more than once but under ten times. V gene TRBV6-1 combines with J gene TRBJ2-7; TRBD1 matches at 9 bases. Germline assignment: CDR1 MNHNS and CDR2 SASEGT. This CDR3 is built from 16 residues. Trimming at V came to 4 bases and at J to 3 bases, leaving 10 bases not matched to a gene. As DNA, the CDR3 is TGTGCCAGCAGTGGCATGGGGACAGGGTCCCTCTACGAGCAGTACGTC. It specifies CASSGMGTGSLYEQYV.

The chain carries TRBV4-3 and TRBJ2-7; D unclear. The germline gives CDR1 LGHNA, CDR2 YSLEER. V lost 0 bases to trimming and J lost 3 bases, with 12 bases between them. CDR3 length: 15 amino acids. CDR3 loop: CASSQDPLPGYEQYF. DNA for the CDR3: TGCGCCAGCAGCCAAGATCCTCTCCCGGGCTACGAGCAGTACTTC.